The rows below give T cell receptor beta chains drawn from one sample of a study of T cells in Graves' hyperthyroidism and ophthalmopathy. Each CDR3 protein gets one entry after TCRdb re-called the multiplex PCR reads with MiXCR. The sample lists about 510,000 distinct CDR3 sequences; 40% to 50% were seen once. What was sequenced was peripheral blood or thyroid tissue (not recorded which). These receptors all come from an adult woman with Graves' disease, either hyperthyroidism or ophthalmopathy (not recorded which). CDR3s include the opening cysteine and the closing phenylalanine or tryptophan.

cdr3_length: 14; j_call: TRBJ1-3; v_call: TRBV7-9; cdr3_aa: CASSLSTFGNTIYF
cdr3_length: 14; j_call: TRBJ1-6; v_call: TRBV6-1; cdr3_aa: CASREYSYNSPLHF
cdr3_length: 14; j_call: TRBJ1-2; v_call: TRBV7-9; cdr3_aa: CASSLDGGGYGYTF
cdr3_length: 14; j_call: TRBJ1-3; v_call: TRBV10-3; cdr3_aa: CAIAVSSSGNTIYF
cdr3_length: 13; j_call: TRBJ2-7; v_call: TRBV10-2; cdr3_aa: CASLDATTYEQYF
cdr3_length: 18; j_call: TRBJ2-2; v_call: TRBV24-1; cdr3_aa: CATSDPFQRAANTGELFF
cdr3_length: 17; j_call: TRBJ2-5; v_call: TRBV5-1; cdr3_aa: CASSLQARQGRQETQYF
cdr3_length: 13; j_call: TRBJ2-7; v_call: TRBV28; cdr3_aa: CASTPTGSYEQYF
cdr3_length: 13; j_call: TRBJ1-1; v_call: TRBV5-1; cdr3_aa: CASSLGAMTEAFF
cdr3_length: 11; j_call: TRBJ1-1; v_call: TRBV6-5; cdr3_aa: CASSYWTEAFF
cdr3_length: 13; j_call: TRBJ2-2; v_call: TRBV29-1; cdr3_aa: CSVRLAGAGELFF
cdr3_length: 15; j_call: TRBJ2-3; v_call: TRBV2; cdr3_aa: CASSDGGTSTDTQYF
cdr3_length: 15; j_call: TRBJ2-7; v_call: TRBV6-7; cdr3_aa: CASSYPWRECDEQYF
cdr3_length: 15; j_call: TRBJ1-5; v_call: TRBV19; cdr3_aa: CASSIPLWNNQPQHF